These T cell receptor beta chains were read from a single sample in a study of radiation and T cells in renal cell carcinoma. Sequencing was performed with immunoSEQ multiplex PCR; in TCRdb, only in-frame clones are kept and a portion is missing. The sample contains 130,000 to 150,000 clones, around nine tenths of which appear only once. Specimen: blood, collected from a patient whose treatment included radiotherapy and nephrectomy. The receptors were sampled from a woman between 45 and 60 years old with renal cell carcinoma. CDR3s include the opening cysteine and the closing phenylalanine or tryptophan. Each record gives: D gene, J gene, V gene, clone size, CDR3 DNA, CDR3 protein. The D gene is left open where the match is weak. Size is omitted from some rows. Given values are once, few, many or a class for expanded clones.

TRBD1 | TRBJ1-4 | TRBV7-9 | . | TGTGCCAGCAGCTCGGGACAGAGGAATGAAAAACTGTTTTTT | CASSSGQRNEKLFF
TRBD2 | TRBJ2-7 | TRBV5-4 | . | TGTGCCAGCAGCGCGGGACTAGGAGAATACGAGCAGTACTTC | CASSAGLGEYEQYF
. | TRBJ2-7 | TRBV2 | . | TGTGCCAGCAGCGCTCTTCGGAGCGCGGACGAGCAGTACTTC | CASSALRSADEQYF
. | TRBJ1-2 | TRBV19 | . | TGTGCCAGTAACAGAGGGCAGGTCAGGGCCTATGGCTACACCTTC | CASNRGQVRAYGYTF
TRBD2 | TRBJ2-5 | TRBV2 | . | TGTGCCAGCAGTGAAGTGGGGGGGCAAGAGACCCAGTACTTC | CASSEVGGQETQYF
TRBD1 | TRBJ1-2 | TRBV10-3 | . | TGTGCCATCAGTGAGTTTATCGACAGGGGATCCTATGGCTACACCTTC | CAISEFIDRGSYGYTF
. | TRBJ1-1 | TRBV18 | . | TGTGCCAGCTCACCCGCCAGCTCGAACACTGAAGCTTTCTTT | CASSPASSNTEAFF
. | TRBJ2-1 | TRBV5-1 | . | TGCGCCAGCAGCTGGACCACAGGGTACAATGAGCAGTTCTTC | CASSWTTGYNEQFF
TRBD1 | TRBJ2-5 | TRBV29-1 | . | TGCAGCGTTGTGACAGGGGGTCAAGAGACCCAGTACTTC | CSVVTGGQETQYF
. | TRBJ2-3 | TRBV7-3 | . | TGTGCCAGCAGCCCCGGGACCCGCGGGGACACGCAGTATTTT | CASSPGTRGDTQYF
. | TRBJ1-5 | TRBV9 | few | TGTGCCAGCAGCGTAGCGGTAGGGGTTGACGGAGATCAGCCCCAGCATTTT | CASSVAVGVDGDQPQHF
. | TRBJ2-7 | TRBV6-1 | . | TGTGCCAGCAGTGAAGTCCGAGGGTACGAGCAGTACTTC | CASSEVRGYEQYF
. | TRBJ1-2 | TRBV19 | . | TGTGCTGCCTCGAGGATTAACTATGGCTACACCTTC | CAASRINYGYTF
TRBD1 | TRBJ1-2 | TRBV7-2 | . | TGTGCCAGCAGCTTAGCCGGACAGGGGTACTATGGCTACACCTTC | CASSLAGQGYYGYTF
. | TRBJ1-5 | TRBV4-1 | . | TGCGCCAGCAGCCAAGGGGCCGGGTCCTCGGCCCAGCATTTT | CASSQGAGSSAQHF
. | TRBJ1-4 | TRBV6-1 | . | TGTGCCAGCAGTGTTGGGCAGGACAATGAAAAACTGTTTTTT | CASSVGQDNEKLFF
TRBD1 | TRBJ2-3 | TRBV6-1 | . | TGTGCCAGCAGCCCGGGACAGCACACAGATACGCAGTATTTT | CASSPGQHTDTQYF
TRBD1 | TRBJ1-5 | TRBV10-3 | . | TGTGCCATCAGTCAAGGGACAGGGGGATATAGCAATCAGCCCCAGCATTTT | CAISQGTGGYSNQPQHF
TRBD2 | TRBJ2-5 | TRBV29-1 | . | TGCAGCGTGATTTGGGCGGGGGGCCAAGAGACCCAGTACTTC | CSVIWAGGQETQYF
. | TRBJ1-2 | TRBV19 | . | TGTGCCAGTAGCGTACAAGGTCTAGGGGTTAACTATGGCTACACCTTC | CASSVQGLGVNYGYTF
. | TRBJ2-7 | TRBV7-2 | . | TGTGCCAGCAGCCCCGGCGGACTTAGCTCCTACGAGCAGTACTTC | CASSPGGLSSYEQYF
. | TRBJ1-1 | TRBV9 | . | TGTGCCAGCAGGGGAGTGAACACTGAGGCTTTCTTT | CASRGVNTEAFF
TRBD1 | TRBJ1-1 | TRBV29-1 | . | TGCAGCGTAGCCATGACAGGGGCTGGAACTGAAGCTTTCTTT | CSVAMTGAGTEAFF
. | TRBJ2-2 | TRBV7-9 | . | TGTGCCAGCAGCGTCGTCCGGACAGCCGGGGAGCTGTTTTTT | CASSVVRTAGELFF
TRBD1 | TRBJ1-2 | TRBV9 | . | TGTGCCAGCAGCGTAGGGCAGGGGGCCGCTAACTATGGCTACACCTTC | CASSVGQGAANYGYTF